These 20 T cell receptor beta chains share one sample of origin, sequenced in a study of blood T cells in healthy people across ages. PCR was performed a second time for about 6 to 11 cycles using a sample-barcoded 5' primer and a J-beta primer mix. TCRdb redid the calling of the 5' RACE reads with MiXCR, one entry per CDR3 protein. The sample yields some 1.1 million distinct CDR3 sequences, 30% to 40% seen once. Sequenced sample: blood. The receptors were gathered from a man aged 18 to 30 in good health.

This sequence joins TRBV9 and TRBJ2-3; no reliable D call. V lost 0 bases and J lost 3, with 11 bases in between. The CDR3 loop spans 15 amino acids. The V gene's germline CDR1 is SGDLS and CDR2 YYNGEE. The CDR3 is CASSVEAAPTDTQYF. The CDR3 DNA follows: TGTGCCAGCAGCGTAGAAGCCGCCCCAACAGATACGCAGTATTTT.

The CDR3 region is CSASEASGGFQETQYF. CDR3 coding DNA: TGCAGTGCTAGTGAGGCCAGCGGGGGGTTCCAAGAGACCCAGTACTTC. The V call is TRBV20-1, the J call TRBJ2-5; 9 nucleotides align to TRBD2. Germline V gene sequence: CDR1 DFQATT, CDR2 SNEGSKA (reference sequence). The CDR3 spans 16 residues. With V trimmed by 3 bases and J by 1 base, 9 bases remained unmatched.

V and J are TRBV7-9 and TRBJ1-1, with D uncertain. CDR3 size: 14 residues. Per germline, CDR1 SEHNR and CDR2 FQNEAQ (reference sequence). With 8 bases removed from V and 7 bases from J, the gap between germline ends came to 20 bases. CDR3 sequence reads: CASSLLPTGGEAFF. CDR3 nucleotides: TGTGCCAGCTCGCTCCTCCCGACTGGCGGTGAAGCTTTCTTT. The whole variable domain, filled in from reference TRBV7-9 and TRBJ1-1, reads DTGVSQNPRHKITKRGQNVTFRCDPISEHNRLYWYRQTLGQGPEFLTYFQNEAQLEKSRLLSDRFSAERPKGSFSTLEIQRTEQGDSAMYLCASSLLPTGGEAFFGQGTRLTVV.

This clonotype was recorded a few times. CDR3 sequence (DNA): TGCAGTGCTAGGGGACTAGCGGGGGCGGGGGCAGATACGCAGTATTTT. Translated, it gives CSARGLAGAGADTQYF. V usage is TRBV20-1 and J usage is TRBJ2-3, with 14 bases lining up with TRBD2. The V gene's germline CDR1 is DFQATT and CDR2 SNEGSKA (reference sequence). Unmatched junction bases numbered 6, after V lost 3 bases and J lost 4 bases. The CDR3 runs to 16 residues.

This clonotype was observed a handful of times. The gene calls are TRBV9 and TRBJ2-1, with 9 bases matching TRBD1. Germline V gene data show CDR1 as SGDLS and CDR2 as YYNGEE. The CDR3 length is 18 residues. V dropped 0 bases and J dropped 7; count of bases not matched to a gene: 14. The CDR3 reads CASSVDLGRQGGRNEQFF. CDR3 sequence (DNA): TGTGCCAGCAGCGTAGATTTGGGAAGACAGGGGGGACGGAATGAGCAGTTCTTC.

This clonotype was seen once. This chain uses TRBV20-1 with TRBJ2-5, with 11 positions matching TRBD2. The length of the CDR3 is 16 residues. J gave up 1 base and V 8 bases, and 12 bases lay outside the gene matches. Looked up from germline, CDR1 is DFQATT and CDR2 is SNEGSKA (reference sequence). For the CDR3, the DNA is TGCAGTCCTCTTGGGGGACTAGCGGTTTTCCAAGAGACCCAGTACTTC. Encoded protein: CSPLGGLAVFQETQYF.

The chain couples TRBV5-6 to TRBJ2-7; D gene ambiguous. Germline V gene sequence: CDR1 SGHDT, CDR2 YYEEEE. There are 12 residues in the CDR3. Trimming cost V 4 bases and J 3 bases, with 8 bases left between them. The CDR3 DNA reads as TGTGCCAGCAGCGCTTCTTACTACGAGCAGTACTTC. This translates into CASSASYYEQYF.

This CDR3 is CASSSLGPQHF. In DNA form, the CDR3 reads TGTGCCAGCAGTTCCTTGGGGCCCCAGCATTTT. J is TRBJ1-5 and V is TRBV12-3 or TRBV12-4, with D unclear. The CDR3 covers 11 residues. Trimming pared 4 bases from V and 9 bases from J, leaving 7 bases between.

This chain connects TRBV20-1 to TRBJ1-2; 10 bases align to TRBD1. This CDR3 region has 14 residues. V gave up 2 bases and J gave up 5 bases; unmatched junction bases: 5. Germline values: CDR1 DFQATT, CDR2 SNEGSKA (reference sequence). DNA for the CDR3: TGCAGTGCTAGAATGGGACAGGGGTTTTATGGCTACACCTTC. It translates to CSARMGQGFYGYTF.

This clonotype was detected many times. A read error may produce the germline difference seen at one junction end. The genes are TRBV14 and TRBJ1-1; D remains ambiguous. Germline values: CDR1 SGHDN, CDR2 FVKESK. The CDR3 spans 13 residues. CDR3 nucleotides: TGCGCCAGCAGCACGGGGATGAACACTGAAGCTTTCTTT. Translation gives CASSTGMNTEAFF.

The CDR3 DNA sequence: TGTGCCAGCAGCTTAGAGCGGGACCACAATGAGCAGTTCTTC. The encoded protein is CASSLERDHNEQFF. The rearrangement joins TRBV11-2 to TRBJ2-1; weak D call: TRBD2 (6 bases). V was shortened by 0 bases and J by 5 bases, with 8 bases between the two germline ends. Germline V gene lookup returns CDR1 SGHAT and CDR2 FQNNGV. This CDR3 has 14 residues.

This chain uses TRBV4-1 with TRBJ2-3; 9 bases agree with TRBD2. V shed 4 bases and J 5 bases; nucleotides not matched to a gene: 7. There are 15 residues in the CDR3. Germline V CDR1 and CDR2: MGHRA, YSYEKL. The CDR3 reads CASSPGRAGGDTQYF. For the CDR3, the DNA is TGCGCCAGCAGCCCGGGACGAGCGGGAGGAGATACGCAGTATTTT.

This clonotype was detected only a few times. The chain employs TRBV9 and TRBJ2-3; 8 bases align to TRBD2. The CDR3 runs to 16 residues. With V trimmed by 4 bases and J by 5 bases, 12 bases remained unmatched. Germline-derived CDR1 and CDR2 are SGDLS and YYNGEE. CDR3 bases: TGTGCCAGCAGCCAGCAGGGCGGGGGGCAGATAGATACGCAGTATTTT. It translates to CASSQQGGGQIDTQYF.

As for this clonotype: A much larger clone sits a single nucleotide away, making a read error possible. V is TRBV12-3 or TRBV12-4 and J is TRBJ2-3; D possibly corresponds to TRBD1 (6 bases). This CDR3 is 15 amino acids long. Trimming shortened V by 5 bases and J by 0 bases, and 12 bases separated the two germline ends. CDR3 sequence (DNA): TGTGCCAGCAGTGCCCGACAGGTTAGCACAGATACGCAGTATTTT. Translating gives CASSARQVSTDTQYF.

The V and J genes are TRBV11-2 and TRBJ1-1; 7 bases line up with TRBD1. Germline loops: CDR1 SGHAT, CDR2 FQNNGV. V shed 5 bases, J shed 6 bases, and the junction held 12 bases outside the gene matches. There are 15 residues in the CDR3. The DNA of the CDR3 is TGTGCCAGCAGCCCGAGGACAGGAGTCAATTCTGAAGCTTTCTTT. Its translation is CASSPRTGVNSEAFF. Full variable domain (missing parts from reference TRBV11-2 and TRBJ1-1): EAGVAQSPRYKIIEKRQSVAFWCNPISGHATLYWYQQILGQGPKLLIQFQNNGVVDDSQLPKDRFSAERLKGVDSTLKIQPAKLEDSAVYLCASSPRTGVNSEAFFGQGTRLTVV.

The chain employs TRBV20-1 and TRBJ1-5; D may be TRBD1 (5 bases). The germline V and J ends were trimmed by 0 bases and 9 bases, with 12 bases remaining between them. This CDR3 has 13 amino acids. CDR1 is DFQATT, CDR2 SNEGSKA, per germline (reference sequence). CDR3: CSARDPGTRPQHF. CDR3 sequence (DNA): TGCAGTGCTAGAGACCCCGGGACTCGGCCCCAGCATTTT.

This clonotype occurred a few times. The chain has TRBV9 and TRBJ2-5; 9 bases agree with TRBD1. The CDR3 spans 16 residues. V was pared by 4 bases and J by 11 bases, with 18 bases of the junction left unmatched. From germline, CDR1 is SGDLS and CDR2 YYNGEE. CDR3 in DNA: TGTGCCAGCAGCCCTAGCCCGGGACAGGGCGGTTATGAGCAGTACTTC. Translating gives CASSPSPGQGGYEQYF.

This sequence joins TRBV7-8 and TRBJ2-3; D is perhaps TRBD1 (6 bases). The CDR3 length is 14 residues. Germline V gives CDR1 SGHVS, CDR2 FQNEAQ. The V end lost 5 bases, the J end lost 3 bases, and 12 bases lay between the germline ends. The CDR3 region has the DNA TGTGCCAGCAGCCCAGGGGATGGGACAGATACGCAGTATTTT. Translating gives CASSPGDGTDTQYF.

The CDR3 loop reads CASSSIQGGNQPQHF. The CDR3 region has the DNA TGTGCCAGCAGTTCTATACAGGGCGGCAATCAGCCCCAGCATTTT. V is TRBV12-3 or TRBV12-4 and J is TRBJ1-5, with D possibly matching TRBD1 (6 bases). The CDR3 length is 15 residues. Trimming removed 4 bases from V and 2 bases from J, with 12 bases in between.

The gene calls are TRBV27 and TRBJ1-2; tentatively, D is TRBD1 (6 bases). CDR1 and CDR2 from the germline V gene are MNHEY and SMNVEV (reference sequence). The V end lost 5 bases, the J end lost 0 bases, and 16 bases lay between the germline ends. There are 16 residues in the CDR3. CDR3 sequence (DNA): TGTGCCAGCAGTCTACAGGGAAGAGGCCCTAACTATGGCTACACCTTC. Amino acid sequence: CASSLQGRGPNYGYTF.